The entry below gives a single TCR beta chain sequence along with its context. No antigen is known for it. CDR1 is MGHDK, CDR2 SYGVNS, per germline. V was clipped by 7 bases and J by 2 bases, with 10 bases between them. This CDR3 has 13 amino acids. The sample belongs to a study of T cell responses to AZD1222 COVID-19 vaccine. Study-wide findings and caveats: Clonal diversity was possibly underestimated, and the donors were mostly white British, with more females.

Generated by immunoSEQ multiplex PCR, the TCRdb table keeps only in-frame clones and is missing some. The top ten clones hold around 24% of a sample with approximately 68,000 clones, over 75% of them seen once. This specimen consisted of peripheral blood, obtained on day 0 of AZD1222 vaccination. This TCR derives from an adult in good health. The rearrangement joins TRBV25-1 to TRBJ2-3, with a weak D call TRBD1 (6 bases). CDR3 DNA sequence: TGTGCCAGCAAAAGGGACAACACAGATACGCAGTATTTT. Amino acids: CASKRDNTDTQYF.